The T cell receptor beta chain described here comes from a study of shared clonotypes between healthy human individuals. Sequencing used immunoSEQ multiplex PCR; TCRdb keeps in-frame clones, though not all of them. The sample has about 1.4 million clones, roughly 96% seen once; the top ten hold approximately 1.1%. This clone appeared a single time. With 2 bases clipped from V and 3 bases from J, the junction kept 5 bases outside the gene matches. The CDR3 covers 16 residues. Germline CDR1 SGDLS, CDR2 YYNGEE. The V gene is TRBV9, the J gene TRBJ2-2, with 9 nucleotides matching TRBD1. The TCR comes from a man aged 25 to 40 in good health. Sequenced: naive CD4+ T cells sorted from blood. Subset: CD45RA+ positively selected. DNA for the CDR3: TGTGCCAGCAGCGTCGGGACAGGGTCGGACACCGGGGAGCTGTTTTTT. This encodes CASSVGTGSDTGELFF. Full variable domain (remainder filled in from reference TRBV9 and TRBJ2-2): DSGVTQTPKHLITATGQRVTLRCSPRSGDLSVYWYQQSLDQGLQFLIQYYNGEERAKGNILERFSAQQFPDLHSELNLSSLELGDSALYFCASSVGTGSDTGELFFGEGSRLTVL.